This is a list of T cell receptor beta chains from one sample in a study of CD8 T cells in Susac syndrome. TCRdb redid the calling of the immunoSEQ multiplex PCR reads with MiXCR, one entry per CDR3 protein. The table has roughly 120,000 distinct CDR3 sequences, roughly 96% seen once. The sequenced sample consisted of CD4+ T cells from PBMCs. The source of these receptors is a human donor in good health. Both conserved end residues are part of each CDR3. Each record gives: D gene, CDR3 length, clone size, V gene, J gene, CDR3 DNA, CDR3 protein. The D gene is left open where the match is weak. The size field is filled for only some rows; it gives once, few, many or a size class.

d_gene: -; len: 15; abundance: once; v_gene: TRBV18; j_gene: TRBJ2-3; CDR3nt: TGTGCCAGCTCACTCCAGGGATCCCCCCCTGATACGCAGTATTTT; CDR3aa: CASSLQGSPPDTQYF
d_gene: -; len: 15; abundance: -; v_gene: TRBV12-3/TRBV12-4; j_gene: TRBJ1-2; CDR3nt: TGTGCCAGCAGTTTGCCGGACAGAGCTAACTATGGCTACACCTTC; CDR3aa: CASSLPDRANYGYTF
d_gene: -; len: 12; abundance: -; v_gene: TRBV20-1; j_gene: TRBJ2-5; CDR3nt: TGCAGTGTTACTGACAGGCCGGAGACCCAGTACTTC; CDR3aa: CSVTDRPETQYF
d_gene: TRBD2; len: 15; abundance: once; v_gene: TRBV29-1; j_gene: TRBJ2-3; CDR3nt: TGCAGCGTCTACCGACTAGCGGCTAGCACAGATACGCAGTATTTT; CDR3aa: CSVYRLAASTDTQYF
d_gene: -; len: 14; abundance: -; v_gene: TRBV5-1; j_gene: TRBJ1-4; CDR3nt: TGCGCCAGCAGCCGGGGGGCAACTAATGAAAAACTGTTTTTT; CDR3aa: CASSRGATNEKLFF
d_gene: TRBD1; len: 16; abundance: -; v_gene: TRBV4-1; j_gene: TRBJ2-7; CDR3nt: TGCGCCAGCAGCCCCCGCGGACAGGGTTCCTCCTACGAGCAGTACTTC; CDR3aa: CASSPRGQGSSYEQYF
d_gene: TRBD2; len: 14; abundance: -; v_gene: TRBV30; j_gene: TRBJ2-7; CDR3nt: TGTGCCTGGAGGACTAGCGGGGGGAGGTACGAGCAGTACTTC; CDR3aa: CAWRTSGGRYEQYF
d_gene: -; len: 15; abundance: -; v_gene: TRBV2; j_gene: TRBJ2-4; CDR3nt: TGTGCCAGCAGTGAATTACTCCCCTCCCAAAACATTCAGTACTTC; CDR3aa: CASSELLPSQNIQYF
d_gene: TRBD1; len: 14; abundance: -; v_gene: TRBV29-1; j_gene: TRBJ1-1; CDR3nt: TGCAGCGTTGAAGTACAGGGGGGGAACACTGAAGCTTTCTTT; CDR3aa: CSVEVQGGNTEAFF
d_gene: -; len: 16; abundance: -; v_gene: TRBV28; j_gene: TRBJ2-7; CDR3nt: TGTGCCAGCAGTTCTCCGTTCGGAGCCCTGACCTACGAGCAGTACTTC; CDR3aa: CASSSPFGALTYEQYF
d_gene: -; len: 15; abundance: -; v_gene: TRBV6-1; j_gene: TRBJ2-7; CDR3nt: TGTGCCAGCAGTGAAGTGAAAAAGGGACAAGGCGAGCAGTACTTC; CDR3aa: CASSEVKKGQGEQYF
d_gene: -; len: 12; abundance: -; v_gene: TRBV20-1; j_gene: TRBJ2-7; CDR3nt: TGCAGTGTAAGGGGTGGAAGCGACGAGCAGTACTTC; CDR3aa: CSVRGGSDEQYF
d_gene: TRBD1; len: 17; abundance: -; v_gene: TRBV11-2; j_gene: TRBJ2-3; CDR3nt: TGTGCCAGCAGCTTTAACCCGGGACAGGGGGCCGCAGATACGCAGTATTTT; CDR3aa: CASSFNPGQGAADTQYF
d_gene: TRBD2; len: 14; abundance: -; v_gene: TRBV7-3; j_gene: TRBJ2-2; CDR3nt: TGTGCCAGCCAAAGCGGGAGCGAGACCGGGGAGCTGTTTTTT; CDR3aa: CASQSGSETGELFF
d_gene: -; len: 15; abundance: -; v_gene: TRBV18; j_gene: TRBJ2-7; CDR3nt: TGTGCCAGCTCACCTCCCGGGACTCTCGGCAACGAGCAGTACTTC; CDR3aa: CASSPPGTLGNEQYF
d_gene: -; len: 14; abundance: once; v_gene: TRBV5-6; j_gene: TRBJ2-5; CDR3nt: TGTGCCAGCAGCTTTAGACGGGTCGGGGAGACCCAGTACTTC; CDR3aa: CASSFRRVGETQYF
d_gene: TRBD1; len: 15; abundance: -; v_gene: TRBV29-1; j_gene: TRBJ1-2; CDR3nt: TGCAGCGTGGAACGACAGGGTCGAGGGAACTATGGCTACACCTTC; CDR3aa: CSVERQGRGNYGYTF
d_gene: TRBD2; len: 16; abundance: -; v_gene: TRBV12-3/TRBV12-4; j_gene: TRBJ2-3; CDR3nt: TGTGCCAGCAGTTTTCGGGCGGGAGGCCAGGTAGATACGCAGTATTTT; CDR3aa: CASSFRAGGQVDTQYF
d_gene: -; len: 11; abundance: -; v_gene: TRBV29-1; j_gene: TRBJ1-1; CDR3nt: TGCAGCGTCCAGGGCTTAACTGAAGCTTTCTTT; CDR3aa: CSVQGLTEAFF
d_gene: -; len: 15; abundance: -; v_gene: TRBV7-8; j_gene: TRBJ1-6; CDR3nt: TGTGCCAGCAGCTTAGAGTCGTCAGGGGCATCACCCCTCCACTTT; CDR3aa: CASSLESSGASPLHF
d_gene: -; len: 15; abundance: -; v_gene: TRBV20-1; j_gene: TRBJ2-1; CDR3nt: TGCAGTGCTAGAGCGGGCCCTAGCTCCTACAATGAGCAGTTCTTC; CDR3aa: CSARAGPSSYNEQFF
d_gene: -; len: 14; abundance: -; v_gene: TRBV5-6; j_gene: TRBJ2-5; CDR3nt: TGTGCCAGCAGCTTGAAAGTGATTGTAGAGACCCAGTACTTC; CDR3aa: CASSLKVIVETQYF
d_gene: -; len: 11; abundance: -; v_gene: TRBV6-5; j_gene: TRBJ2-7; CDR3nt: TGTGCCAGCGAATACTTCCACGAGCAGTACTTC; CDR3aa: CASEYFHEQYF
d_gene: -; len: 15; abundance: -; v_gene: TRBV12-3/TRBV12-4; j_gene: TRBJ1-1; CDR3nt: TGTGCTGACTCGGGGTCGCCTTACTTGAACACTGAAGCTTTCTTT; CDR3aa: CADSGSPYLNTEAFF
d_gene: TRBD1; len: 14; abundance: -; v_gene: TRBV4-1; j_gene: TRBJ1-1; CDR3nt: TGCGCCAGCAGCCAAGGTAATAGGGACAGAGAAGCTTTCTTT; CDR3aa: CASSQGNRDREAFF
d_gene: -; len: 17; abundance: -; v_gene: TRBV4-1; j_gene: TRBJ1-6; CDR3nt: TGCGCCAGCAGCCAAGATAGCGTAGTTGGTTCCGGATCACCCCTCCACTTT; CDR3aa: CASSQDSVVGSGSPLHF
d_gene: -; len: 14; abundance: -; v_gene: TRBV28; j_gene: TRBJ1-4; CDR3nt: TGTGCCAGCAGGGGAGGGTTTGTCGGTGAAAAACTGTTTTTT; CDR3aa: CASRGGFVGEKLFF
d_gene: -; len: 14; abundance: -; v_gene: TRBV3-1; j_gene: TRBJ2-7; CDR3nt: TGTGCCAGCAGCCGATCCGTCCCCCCAAACGAGCAGTACTTC; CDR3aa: CASSRSVPPNEQYF
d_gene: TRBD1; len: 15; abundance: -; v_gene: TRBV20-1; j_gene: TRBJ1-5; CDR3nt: TGCAGTGCTAGAACCGGGACAGCTAGCAATCAGCCCCAGCATTTT; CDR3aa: CSARTGTASNQPQHF
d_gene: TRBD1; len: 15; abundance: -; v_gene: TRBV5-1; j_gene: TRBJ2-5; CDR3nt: TGCGCCAGCAGCTTGAGCAGGGGGCTCCGAGAGACCCAGTACTTC; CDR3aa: CASSLSRGLRETQYF
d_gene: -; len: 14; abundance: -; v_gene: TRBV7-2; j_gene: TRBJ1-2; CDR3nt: TGTGCCAGCAGCTTAGATAGGGGAGACTATGGCTACACCTTC; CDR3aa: CASSLDRGDYGYTF
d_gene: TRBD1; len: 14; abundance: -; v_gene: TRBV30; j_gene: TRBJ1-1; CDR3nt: TGTGCCTGGTGGACAGGCAGGTCCAGAACTGAAGCTTTCTTT; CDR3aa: CAWWTGRSRTEAFF
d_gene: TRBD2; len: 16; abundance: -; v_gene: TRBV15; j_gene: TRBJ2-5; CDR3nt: TGTGCCACCAGCCGGGGACTAGCGGGGTACGGAGAGACCCAGTACTTC; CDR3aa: CATSRGLAGYGETQYF
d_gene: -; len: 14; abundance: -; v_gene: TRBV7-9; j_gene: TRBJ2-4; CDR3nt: TGTGCCAGCAGCCGCGCAGGTGGCAAAAACATTCAGTACTTC; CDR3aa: CASSRAGGKNIQYF
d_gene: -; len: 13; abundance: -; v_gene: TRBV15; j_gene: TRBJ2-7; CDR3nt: TGTGCCACCAGCAGTGTAGTCTCTTTCGAGCAGTACTTC; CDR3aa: CATSSVVSFEQYF
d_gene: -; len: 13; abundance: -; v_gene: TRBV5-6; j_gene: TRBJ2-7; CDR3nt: TGTGCCAGCAGCTTTGGGGGCTCCTACGAGCAGTACTTC; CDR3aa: CASSFGGSYEQYF
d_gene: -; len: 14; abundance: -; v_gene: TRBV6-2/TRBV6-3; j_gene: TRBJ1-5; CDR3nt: TGTGCCAGCAGTTATAGAACGAGAAATCAGCCCCAGCATTTT; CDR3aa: CASSYRTRNQPQHF
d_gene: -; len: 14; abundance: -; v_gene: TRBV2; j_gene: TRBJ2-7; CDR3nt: TGTGCCAGCAGTGCCGAGACAGGCCGCTACGAGCAGTACTTC; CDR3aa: CASSAETGRYEQYF
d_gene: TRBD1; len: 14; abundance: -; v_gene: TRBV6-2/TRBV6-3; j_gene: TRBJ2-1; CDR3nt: TGTGCCAGCAGTCACCGGGACAGAAACAATGAGCAGTTCTTC; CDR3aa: CASSHRDRNNEQFF
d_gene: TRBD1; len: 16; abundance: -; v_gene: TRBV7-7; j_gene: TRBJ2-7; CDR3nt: TGTGCTAGCTCCCCACGAACGACCGGGACAGGGGACGAGCAGTACTTC; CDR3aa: CASSPRTTGTGDEQYF
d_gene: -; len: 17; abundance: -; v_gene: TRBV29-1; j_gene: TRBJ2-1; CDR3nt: TGCAGCGTTGAAGATCAGATCGATAATAGGGTGGGGAATGAGCAGTTCTTC; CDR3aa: CSVEDQIDNRVGNEQFF
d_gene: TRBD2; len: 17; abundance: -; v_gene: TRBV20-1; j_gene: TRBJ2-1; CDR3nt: TGCAGTGCTAGAGTTTTCGGTCGGGCGGGAGGGTACAATGAGCAGTTCTTC; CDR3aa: CSARVFGRAGGYNEQFF
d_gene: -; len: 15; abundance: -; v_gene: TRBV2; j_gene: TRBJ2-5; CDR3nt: TGTGCCAGCAGTCGCACCGCGACAAGCAGCGAGACCCAGTACTTC; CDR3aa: CASSRTATSSETQYF
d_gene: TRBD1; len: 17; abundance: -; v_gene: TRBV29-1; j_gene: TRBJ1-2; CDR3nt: TGCAGCGTTGGAGGGGTCCGAGGGGGCCCGAGAGACTATGGCTACACCTTC; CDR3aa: CSVGGVRGGPRDYGYTF
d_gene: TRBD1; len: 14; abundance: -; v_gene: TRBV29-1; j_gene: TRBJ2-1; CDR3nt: TGCAGCGTTGCCCCCCGGACAGGGTCCAATGAGCAGTTCTTC; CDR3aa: CSVAPRTGSNEQFF
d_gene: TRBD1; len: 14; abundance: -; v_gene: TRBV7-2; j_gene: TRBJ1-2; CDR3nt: TGTGCCAGCAGCACCCGGGACAGTCACTATGGCTACACCTTC; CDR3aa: CASSTRDSHYGYTF
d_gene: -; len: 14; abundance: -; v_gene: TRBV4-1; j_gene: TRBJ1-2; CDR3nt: TGCGCCAGCAGCCAAGATAGGCTTGCCTATGGCTACACCTTC; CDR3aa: CASSQDRLAYGYTF
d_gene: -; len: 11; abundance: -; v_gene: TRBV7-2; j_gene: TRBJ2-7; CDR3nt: TGTGCCAGCAGCTCCTGGCGCGAGCAGTACTTC; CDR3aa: CASSSWREQYF
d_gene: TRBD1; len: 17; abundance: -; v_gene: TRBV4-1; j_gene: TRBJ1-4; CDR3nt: TGCGCCAGCAGCCCCAAAGACAGGGGGGAGACTAATGAAAAACTGTTTTTT; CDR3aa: CASSPKDRGETNEKLFF
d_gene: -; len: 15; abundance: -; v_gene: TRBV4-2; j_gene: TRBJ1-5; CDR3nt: TGTGCCAGCAGCCAGGAAGGTGGAAGCAATCAGCCCCAGCATTTT; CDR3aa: CASSQEGGSNQPQHF
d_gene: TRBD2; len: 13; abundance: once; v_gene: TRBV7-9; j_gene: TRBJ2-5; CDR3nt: TGTGCCAGCAGCCCGGGAGGCCAAGAGACCCAGTACTTC; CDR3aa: CASSPGGQETQYF
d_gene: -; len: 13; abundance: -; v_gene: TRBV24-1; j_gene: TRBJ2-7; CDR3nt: TGTGCCACCAGTGATCCCCTAGAAGCCGAGCAGTACTTC; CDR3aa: CATSDPLEAEQYF